This T cell receptor beta chain originates from a study of T cells in Graves' hyperthyroidism and ophthalmopathy. Across the study: Peripheral blood was obtained at initial diagnosis, preceding any treatment. Study conclusions and caveats: Appearing also in blood were most of the thyroid clonotypes expanded above 0.001.

The CDR3 consists of 14 residues. The ends were cut back, 5 bases at V and 0 bases at J, with 11 bases in the middle. Germline V gene sequence: CDR1 SGHVS, CDR2 FQNEAQ. This clonotype has at least ten counts. As yet, its antigen is unknown. RNA transcripts yielded amplified TCR beta CDR3 regions. HTBI primers drove first-round RT-PCR of the TCR CDR3. From the multiplex PCR reads, TCRdb called clonotypes with MiXCR, one entry per CDR3 protein. In the table there are 240,000 or so distinct CDR3 sequences, about 15% of which are singletons. Ophthalmopathy patients had moderate-to-severe active disease, CAS ≥3, NOSPECS ≥4, and disease duration under 3 months. Based on clinical symptoms, serum thyroxine and TRAb, thyroid ultrasound and orbital computed tomography, diagnoses were reached.

The V and J genes are TRBV7-8 and TRBJ2-7, with TRBD2 as a possible D gene (6 bases). Sequenced material: blood. The sequence was obtained from a woman between 18 and 29 years old with Graves' ophthalmopathy. Written as DNA, the CDR3 is TGTGCCAGCAGCCGCGGGACTCTCTCCTACGAGCAGTACTTC. This codes for CASSRGTLSYEQYF.